A selection of T cell receptor beta chains follows, all from one sample in a study of CD8 T cells in Susac syndrome. TCRdb re-called the immunoSEQ multiplex PCR reads with MiXCR, one entry per CDR3 protein. The data hold about 140,000 distinct CDR3 sequences, with 95% observed a single time. Sequenced sample: CD4+ T cells from PBMCs. All receptors derive from a human donor with Susac syndrome. CDR3s include the opening cysteine and the closing phenylalanine or tryptophan. The D gene is left open where the match is weak. Clone size is stated in some rows and not others, as once, few, many or a class when expanded.

j_call	d_call	clone_size	v_call	cdr3_nt	cdr3_aa
TRBJ2-3	NA	once	TRBV15	TGTGCCACCAGCAGCCCACCAGTGGTAGATACGCAGTATTTT	CATSSPPVVDTQYF
TRBJ1-1	NA	once	TRBV5-4	TGTGCCAGCGCAAAGGGGGGGGCAGGAGGACGGAACACTGAAGCTTTCTTT	CASAKGGAGGRNTEAFF
TRBJ1-2	NA	NA	TRBV7-2	TGTGCCAGCAGCTTAGACTCCCAGGGTCTACGAGGCTACACCTTC	CASSLDSQGLRGYTF
TRBJ2-1	TRBD2	NA	TRBV3-1	TGTGCCAGCAGCCAAGATCCCGGGGACTACTCCTACAATGAGCAGTTCTTC	CASSQDPGDYSYNEQFF
TRBJ1-2	NA	NA	TRBV12-3/TRBV12-4	TGTGCCAGCAGTTTAGTGCAGGGCGGCTATGGCTACACCTTC	CASSLVQGGYGYTF
TRBJ2-3	NA	NA	TRBV20-1	TGCAGTGCTTCTACCTTCACCCTGACAGATAGCACAGATACGCAGTATTTT	CSASTFTLTDSTDTQYF
TRBJ2-1	TRBD1	NA	TRBV28	TGTGCCAGCAGTTCGACAGGGAAGATTAACAATGAGCAGTTCTTC	CASSSTGKINNEQFF
TRBJ2-1	TRBD1	NA	TRBV4-2	TGTGCCAGCAGCCAAGAGGAAGGACAGGGAGGCAATGAGCAGTTCTTC	CASSQEEGQGGNEQFF
TRBJ1-1	NA	NA	TRBV20-1	TGCAGTGCTAACAGGGCGTTGAACACTGAAGCTTTCTTT	CSANRALNTEAFF
TRBJ2-7	TRBD2	NA	TRBV4-3	TGCGCCAGCAGCCTGGGGACTAGCGGGTCCTCCTACGAGCAGTACTTC	CASSLGTSGSSYEQYF
TRBJ2-1	TRBD1	NA	TRBV30	TGTGCCTGGAGTGTAGGGACAGGGGGCCGGAATGAGCAGTTCTTC	CAWSVGTGGRNEQFF
TRBJ1-4	TRBD1	once	TRBV27	TGTGCCAGCAGTACACGCCGGGACAGGGGGCGGGAAAAACTGTTTTTT	CASSTRRDRGREKLFF
TRBJ1-1	TRBD1	NA	TRBV20-1	TGCAGTGCGATTGCCGGGACAGTAAACACTGAAGCTTTCTTT	CSAIAGTVNTEAFF
TRBJ1-2	NA	NA	TRBV29-1	TGCAGCGCCGGCGACAGAAACTATGGCTACACCTTC	CSAGDRNYGYTF
TRBJ2-5	TRBD1	NA	TRBV12-3/TRBV12-4	TGTGCCAGCAGTTCGAGCGGACAGGAAGAGACCCAGTACTTC	CASSSSGQEETQYF